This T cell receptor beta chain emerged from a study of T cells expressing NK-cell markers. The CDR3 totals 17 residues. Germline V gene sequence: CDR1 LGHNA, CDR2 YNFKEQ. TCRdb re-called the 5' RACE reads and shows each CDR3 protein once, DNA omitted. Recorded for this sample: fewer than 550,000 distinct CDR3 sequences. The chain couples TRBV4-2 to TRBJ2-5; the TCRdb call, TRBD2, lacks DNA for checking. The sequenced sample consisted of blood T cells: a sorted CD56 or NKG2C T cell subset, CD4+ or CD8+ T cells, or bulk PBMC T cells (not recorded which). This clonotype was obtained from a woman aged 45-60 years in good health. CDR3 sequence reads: CASSQEGTSGGKETQYF.